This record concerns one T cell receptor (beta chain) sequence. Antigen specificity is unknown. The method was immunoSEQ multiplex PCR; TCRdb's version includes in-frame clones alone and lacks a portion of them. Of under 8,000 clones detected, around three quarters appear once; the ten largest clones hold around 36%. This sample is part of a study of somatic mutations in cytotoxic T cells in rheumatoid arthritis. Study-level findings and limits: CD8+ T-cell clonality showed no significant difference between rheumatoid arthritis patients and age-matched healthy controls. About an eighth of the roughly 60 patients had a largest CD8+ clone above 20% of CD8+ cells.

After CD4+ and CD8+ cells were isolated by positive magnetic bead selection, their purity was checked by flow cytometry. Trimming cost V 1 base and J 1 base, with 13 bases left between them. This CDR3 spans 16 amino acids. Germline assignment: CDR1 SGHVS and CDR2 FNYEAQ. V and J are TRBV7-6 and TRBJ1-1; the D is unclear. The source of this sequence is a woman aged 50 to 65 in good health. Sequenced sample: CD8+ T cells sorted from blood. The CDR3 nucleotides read TGTGCCAGCAGCTTAGAGGTTTCGGGAACGAACACTGAAGCTTTCTTT. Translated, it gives CASSLEVSGTNTEAFF.